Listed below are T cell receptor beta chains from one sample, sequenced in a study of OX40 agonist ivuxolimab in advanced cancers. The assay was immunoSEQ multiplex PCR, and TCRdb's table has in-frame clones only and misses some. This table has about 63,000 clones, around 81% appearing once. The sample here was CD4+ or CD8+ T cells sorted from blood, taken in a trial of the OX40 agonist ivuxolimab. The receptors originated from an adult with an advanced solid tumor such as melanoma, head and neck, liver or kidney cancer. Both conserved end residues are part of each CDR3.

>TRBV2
CASSPSGAGTGELFF
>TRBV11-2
CASSFSTQANTGELFF
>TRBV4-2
CASSQDLGAPGEQFF
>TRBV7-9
CASSLGQGFGEQFF
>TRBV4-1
CASSQVVVRGSYGYTF
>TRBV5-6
CASSFNVREGYTF
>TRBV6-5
CASTPGQLYGYTF
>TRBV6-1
CASSEAAGGTNSPLHF
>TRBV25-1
CASSRLGAGRTDQYGYTF
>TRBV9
CASSPDLRKGTYGYTF
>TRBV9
CASSPRAGDSTQYF
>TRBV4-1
CASSQAAGNEQFF
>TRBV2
CASSENLRRASNQPQHF
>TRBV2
CASSRGGDEQYF
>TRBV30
CAWSEGGLNSPLHF
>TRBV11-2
CASSLVGGGAGNTIYF